The 3 T cell receptor beta chains in this list originate from one sample, sequenced in a study of blood T cell repertoires in COVID-19. Method: immunoSEQ multiplex PCR; TCRdb's copy keeps in-frame clones and lacks some. The sample consists of 50,000 to 75,000 clones, under 85% of them appearing once. The sequencing sample was made of peripheral blood. These receptors were taken from a woman of 80 years or more with active or convalescent COVID-19.

The rearrangement joins TRBV5-1 to TRBJ1-3; 8 nucleotides line up with TRBD1. The V segment lost 2 bases and the J segment 3 bases; nucleotides outside the gene matches: 7. The CDR3 loop spans 16 amino acids. Per the germline V gene, CDR1 is SGHRS and CDR2 is YFSETQ. CDR3 sequence (DNA): TGCGCCAGCAGCTTCTCCCAGGGGGCACGTGGAAACACCATATATTTT. Encoded protein: CASSFSQGARGNTIYF. The entire variable domain, with the rest obtained from reference TRBV5-1 and TRBJ1-3, is as follows: KAGVTQTPRYLIKTRGQQVTLSCSPISGHRSVSWYQQTPGQGLQFLFEYFSETQRNKGNFPGRFSGRQFSNSRSEMNVSTLELGDSALYLCASSFSQGARGNTIYFGEGSWLTVV.

This chain uses TRBV5-1 with TRBJ1-4; 9 nucleotides align to TRBD1. The CDR3 loop spans 15 amino acids. The junction had 7 bases not matched to a gene; V was cut back by 4 bases and J by 6 bases. CDR1 and CDR2 (germline): SGHRS, YFSETQ. The CDR3, as DNA: TGCGCCAGCAGCAGACAACAGGGGGCGGATGAAAAACTGTTTTTT. Its protein product is CASSRQQGADEKLFF.

The rearrangement links TRBV11-3 to TRBJ2-7; D possibly corresponds to TRBD1 (5 bases). Germline CDR1 is SGHNT and CDR2 is YENEEA. V was shortened by 5 bases and J by 3 bases, with 14 bases between the two germline ends. This CDR3 has 14 residues. CDR3 bases: TGTGCCAGCAGCGGGTCAGGGTTACTCTACGAGCAGTACTTC. This sequence encodes CASSGSGLLYEQYF.